Below, 6 T cell receptor beta chains from the same sample are listed, as sequenced in a study of cytomegalovirus exposure and HLA in healthy donors. With 60 Vbeta and 13 Jbeta primers, the PCR was carried out. Data came from immunoSEQ multiplex PCR; TCRdb stores just in-frame clones and leaves some out. The sample lists about 180,000 clones; roughly 79% were seen once. The sequenced sample consisted of PBMCs. Source of these receptors: a woman younger than 35 in good health and CMV-seropositive.

The chain uses TRBV15 and TRBJ1-1; D is unclear. The V gene's germline CDR1 is LNHNV and CDR2 YYDKDF (reference sequence). V was shortened by 0 bases and J by 7 bases, with 15 bases between the two germline ends. The length of the CDR3 is 15 residues. The CDR3 sequence is CATSRDRSGWFEAFF. CDR3 nucleotides: TGTGCCACCAGCAGAGATAGGTCAGGTTGGTTTGAAGCTTTCTTT.

The rearrangement links TRBV5-1 to TRBJ1-3, with D hard to call. Germline values: CDR1 SGHRS, CDR2 YFSETQ. The CDR3 runs 15 residues. V lost 0 bases and J lost 0, with 7 bases in between. The CDR3 region has the DNA TGCGCCAGCAGCTTGGGGGAGTTCTCTGGAAACACCATATATTTT. It codes for CASSLGEFSGNTIYF.

This chain uses TRBV2 with TRBJ2-2, with a weak D call TRBD1 (6 bases). With 0 bases removed from V and 2 bases from J, the gap between germline ends came to 16 bases. This CDR3 comprises 18 residues. CDR1 is SNHLY, CDR2 FYNNEI, per germline. DNA of the CDR3: TGTGCCAGCAGTGAAGCGGCGCTGCGGACAGAAAACACCGGGGAGCTGTTTTTT. It is translated as CASSEAALRTENTGELFF. Variable domain in full (rest from reference TRBV2 and TRBJ2-2): EPEVTQTPSHQVTQMGQEVILRCVPISNHLYFYWYRQILGQKVEFLVSFYNNEISEKSEIFDDQFSVERPDGSNFTLKIRSTKLEDSAMYFCASSEAALRTENTGELFFGEGSRLTVL.

This clone was detected a few times. The chain carries TRBV5-8 and TRBJ2-7; D uncertain. This CDR3 spans 9 amino acids. Trimming pared 7 bases from V and 5 bases from J, leaving 4 bases between. Germline V gene data show CDR1 as SGHTS and CDR2 as YDEGEE. The DNA for the CDR3 is TGTGCCAGCGGCCACGAGCAGTACTTC. It translates to CASGHEQYF. Drawing the rest from reference TRBV5-8 and TRBJ2-7, the complete variable domain is EAGVTQSPTHLIKTRGQQATLRCSPISGHTSVYWYQQALGLGLQFLLWYDEGEERNRGNFPPRFSGRQFPNYSSELNVNALELEDSALYLCASGHEQYFGPGTRLTVT.

V is TRBV7-2 and J is TRBJ2-2; tentative D call: TRBD2 (5 bases). V shed 7 bases and J shed 6 bases, with 15 bases lying between them. Germline values: CDR1 SGHTA, CDR2 FQGNSA. This CDR3 spans 14 amino acids. CDR3: CASIPTSSAGELFF. DNA for the CDR3: TGTGCCAGCATCCCAACTAGTTCCGCCGGGGAGCTGTTTTTT.

This sequence joins TRBV6-5 and TRBJ2-7; D unresolved. The ends were cut back, 2 bases at V and 6 bases at J, with 14 bases in the middle. CDR1 is MNHEY and CDR2 is SVGAGI in the germline V gene. CDR3 length: 14 residues. The CDR3 nucleotides read TGTGCCAGCAGTTACGTCTTATCGGGTGGCGAGCAGTACTTC. This gives the protein CASSYVLSGGEQYF.